This T cell receptor (beta chain) was profiled in a study of tumor and adjacent non-tumor tissue in lung cancer. The wider study: The patients, 10 men and roughly 5 women, were roughly 30 to 76 with stage I to III disease. Each sample yielded around 4.2 million productive TCRbeta reads on average. Study results and caveats: Top 100 clones took a larger repertoire share in normal lung. Tumor tissue had significantly higher TCR diversity than normal lung.

TCRbeta libraries were built with three rounds of nested PCR, modified from ARM-PCR. TCRdb processed the multiplex PCR reads anew with MiXCR; each CDR3 protein has one entry. The repertoire holds around 99,000 distinct CDR3 sequences, with around 75% as singletons. The CDR3 is 16 residues long. Trimming took off 3 bases at V and 4 bases at J, with 18 bases between the two ends. On this clonotype itself: Its specificity is not known. This is likely a read error, given that the CDR3 carries no conserved phenylalanine or tryptophan at its end.

RNA was extracted from bulk tissue without any cell sorting. The source is a woman aged 60-75 years with non-small cell lung cancer. The rearrangement links TRBV12-3 or TRBV12-4 to TRBJ1-2; D is unclear. The material sequenced was lung tumor tissue. CDR3 region: CASSLGRQADLYGYTL. CDR3 in DNA: TGTGCCAGCAGTTTGGGCAGACAAGCAGACCTCTATGGCTACACCTTA.